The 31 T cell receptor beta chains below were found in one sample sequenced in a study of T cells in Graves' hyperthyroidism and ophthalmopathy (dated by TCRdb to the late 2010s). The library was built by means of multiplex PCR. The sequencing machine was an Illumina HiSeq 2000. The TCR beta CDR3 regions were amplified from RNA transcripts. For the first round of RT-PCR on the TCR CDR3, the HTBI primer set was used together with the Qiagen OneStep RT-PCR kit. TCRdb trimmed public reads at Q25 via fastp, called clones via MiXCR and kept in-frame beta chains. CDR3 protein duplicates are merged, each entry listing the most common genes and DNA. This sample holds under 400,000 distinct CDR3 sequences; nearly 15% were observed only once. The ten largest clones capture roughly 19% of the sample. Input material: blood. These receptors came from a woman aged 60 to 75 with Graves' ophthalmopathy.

The CDR3 nucleotides are TGCGCCAGCAGCCAGATGGGGACAGGTAGCACAGATACGCAGTATTTT. This translates into CASSQMGTGSTDTQYF. The chain uses TRBV4-1 and TRBJ2-3, with TRBD1 identical over 8 bases. There are 16 residues in the CDR3. In germline, CDR1 is MGHRA, CDR2 YSYEKL. J was trimmed by 0 bases and V by 3 bases; bases with no gene match: 5.

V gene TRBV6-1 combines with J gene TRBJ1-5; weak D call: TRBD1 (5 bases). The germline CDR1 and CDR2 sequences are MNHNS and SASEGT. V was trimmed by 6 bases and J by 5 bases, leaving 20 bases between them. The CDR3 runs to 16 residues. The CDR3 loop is CASRSSFLGADQPQHF. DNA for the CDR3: TGTGCCAGCAGGTCGTCGTTTTTAGGGGCGGATCAGCCCCAGCATTTT.

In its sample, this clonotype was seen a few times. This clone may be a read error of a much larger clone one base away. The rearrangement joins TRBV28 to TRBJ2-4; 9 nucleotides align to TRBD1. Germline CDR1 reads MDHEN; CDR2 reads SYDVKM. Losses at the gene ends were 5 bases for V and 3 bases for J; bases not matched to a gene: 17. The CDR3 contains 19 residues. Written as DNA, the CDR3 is TGTGCCAGCAGTCCCTCCTCCACGGGACAGGGTTTGGGCAAAAACATTCAGTACTTC. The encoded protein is CASSPSSTGQGLGKNIQYF.

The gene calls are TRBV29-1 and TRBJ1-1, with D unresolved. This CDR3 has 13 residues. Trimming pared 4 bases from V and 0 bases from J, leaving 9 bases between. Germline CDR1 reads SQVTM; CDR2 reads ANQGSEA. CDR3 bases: TGCAGCGTTGCTCTACAGTTGAACACTGAAGCTTTCTTT. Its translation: CSVALQLNTEAFF.

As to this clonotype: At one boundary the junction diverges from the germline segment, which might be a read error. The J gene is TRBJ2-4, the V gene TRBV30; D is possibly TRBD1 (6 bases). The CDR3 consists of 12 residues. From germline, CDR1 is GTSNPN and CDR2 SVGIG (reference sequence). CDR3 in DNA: TGTGCCTGGGGGACACGGGATAACACTCAGTACTTC. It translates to CAWGTRDNTQYF.

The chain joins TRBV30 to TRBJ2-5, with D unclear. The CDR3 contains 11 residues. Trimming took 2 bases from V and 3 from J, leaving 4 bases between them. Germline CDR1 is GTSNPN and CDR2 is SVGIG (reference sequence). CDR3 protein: CAWSLKETQYF. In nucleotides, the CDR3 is TGTGCCTGGAGTCTTAAAGAGACCCAGTACTTC.

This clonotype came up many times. The CDR3, as DNA: TGTGCCAGCAGACAGAACACCGGGGAGCTGTTTTTT. It specifies CASRQNTGELFF. V and J are TRBV2 and TRBJ2-2; unclear D gene. Between the trimmed V and J ends, which lost 6 bases and 1 base, there was a span of 3 bases. The CDR3 extends over 12 amino acids. Germline lookup yields CDR1 SNHLY and CDR2 FYNNEI.

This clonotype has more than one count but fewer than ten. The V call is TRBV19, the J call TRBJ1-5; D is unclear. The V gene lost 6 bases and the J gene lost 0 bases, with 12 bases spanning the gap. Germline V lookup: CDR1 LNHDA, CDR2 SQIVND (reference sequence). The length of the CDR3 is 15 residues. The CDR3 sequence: CASSVKADSNQPQHF. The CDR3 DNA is TGTGCCAGTAGCGTCAAGGCCGATAGCAATCAGCCCCAGCATTTT.

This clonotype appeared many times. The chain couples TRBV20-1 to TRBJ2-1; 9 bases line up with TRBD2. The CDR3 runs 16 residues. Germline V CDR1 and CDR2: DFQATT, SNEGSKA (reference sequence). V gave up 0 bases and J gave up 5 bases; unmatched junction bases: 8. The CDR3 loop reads CSARESRTSEDNEQFF. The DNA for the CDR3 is TGCAGTGCTAGAGAGTCAAGGACTAGCGAGGACAATGAGCAGTTCTTC.

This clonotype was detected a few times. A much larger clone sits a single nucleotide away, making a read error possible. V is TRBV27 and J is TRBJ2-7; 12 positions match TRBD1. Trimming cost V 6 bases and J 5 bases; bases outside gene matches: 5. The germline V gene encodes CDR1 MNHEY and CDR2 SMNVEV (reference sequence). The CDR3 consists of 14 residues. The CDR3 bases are TGTGCCAGCAGCCGAGGGACAGGGGGCAACGAGCAGTACTTC. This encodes CASSRGTGGNEQYF.

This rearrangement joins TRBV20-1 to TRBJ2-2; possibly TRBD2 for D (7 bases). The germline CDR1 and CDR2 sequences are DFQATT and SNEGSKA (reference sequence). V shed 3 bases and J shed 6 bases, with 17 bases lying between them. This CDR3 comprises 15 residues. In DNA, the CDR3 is TGCAGTGCTAGCTGGGGTTCGGGGGGCCCCGGGGAGCTGTTTTTT. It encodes CSASWGSGGPGELFF.

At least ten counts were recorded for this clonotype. CDR3 sequence reads: CASSFGTGAHNEQFF. The CDR3 DNA is TGTGCCAGCAGTTTCGGAACAGGGGCCCACAATGAGCAGTTCTTC. The V call is TRBV27, the J call TRBJ2-1; 7 bases are shared with TRBD1. With V trimmed by 3 bases and J by 5 bases, 7 bases remained unmatched. The CDR3 totals 15 residues. CDR1 MNHEY and CDR2 SMNVEV come from the germline V gene (reference sequence).

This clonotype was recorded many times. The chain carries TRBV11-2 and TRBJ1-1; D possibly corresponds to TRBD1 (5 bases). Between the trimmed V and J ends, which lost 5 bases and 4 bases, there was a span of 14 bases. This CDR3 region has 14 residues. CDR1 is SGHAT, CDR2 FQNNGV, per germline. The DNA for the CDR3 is TGTGCCAGCAGCCAACTAACGGGGGGCACTGAAGCTTTCTTT. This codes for CASSQLTGGTEAFF.

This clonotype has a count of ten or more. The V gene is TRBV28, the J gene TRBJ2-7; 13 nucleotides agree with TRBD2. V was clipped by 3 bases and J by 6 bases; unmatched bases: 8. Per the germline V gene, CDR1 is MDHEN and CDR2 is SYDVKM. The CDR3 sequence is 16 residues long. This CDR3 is CASSLSSGLAGSEQYF. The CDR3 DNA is TGTGCCAGCAGTTTGTCCTCGGGACTAGCGGGATCCGAGCAGTACTTC.

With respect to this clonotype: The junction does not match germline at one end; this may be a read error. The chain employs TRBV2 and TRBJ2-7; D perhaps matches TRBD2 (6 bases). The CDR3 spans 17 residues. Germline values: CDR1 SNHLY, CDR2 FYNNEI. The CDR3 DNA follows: TGTGCCGGCAGTGATTCGTTCGTAATAGCGGCGGTCTACGAGCAGTACTTC. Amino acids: CAGSDSFVIAAVYEQYF. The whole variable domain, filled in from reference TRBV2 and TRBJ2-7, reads EPEVTQTPSHQVTQMGQEVILRCVPISNHLYFYWYRQILGQKVEFLVSFYNNEISEKSEIFDDQFSVERPDGSNFTLKIRSTKLEDSAMYFCAGSDSFVIAAVYEQYFGPGTRLTVT.

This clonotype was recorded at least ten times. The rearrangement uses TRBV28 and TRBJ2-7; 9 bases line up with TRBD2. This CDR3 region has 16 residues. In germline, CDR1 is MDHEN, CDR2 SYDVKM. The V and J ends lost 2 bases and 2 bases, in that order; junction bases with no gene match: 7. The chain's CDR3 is CASSLRVSSGTYEQYF. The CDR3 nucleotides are TGTGCCAGCAGTTTAAGAGTCTCTAGCGGGACCTACGAGCAGTACTTC.

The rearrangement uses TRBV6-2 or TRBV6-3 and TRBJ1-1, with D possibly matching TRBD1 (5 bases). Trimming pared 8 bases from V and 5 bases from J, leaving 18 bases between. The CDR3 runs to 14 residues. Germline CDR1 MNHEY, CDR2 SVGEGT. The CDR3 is CASQTWAQGTEAFF. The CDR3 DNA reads TGTGCCAGCCAAACGTGGGCCCAGGGAACTGAAGCTTTCTTT.

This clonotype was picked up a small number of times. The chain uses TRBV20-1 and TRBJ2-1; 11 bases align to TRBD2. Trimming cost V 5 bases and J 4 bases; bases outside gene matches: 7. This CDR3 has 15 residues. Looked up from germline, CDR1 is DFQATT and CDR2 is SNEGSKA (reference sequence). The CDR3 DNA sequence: TGCAGTGCTGCTCTTAGCGGGGGGGCGTACAATGAGCAGTTCTTC. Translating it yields CSAALSGGAYNEQFF.

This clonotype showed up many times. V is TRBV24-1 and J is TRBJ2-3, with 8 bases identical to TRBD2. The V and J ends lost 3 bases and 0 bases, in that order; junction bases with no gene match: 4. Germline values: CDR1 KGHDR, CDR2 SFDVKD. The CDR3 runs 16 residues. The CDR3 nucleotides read TGTGCCACCAGTGATCGGACTAGCCCTAGCACAGATACGCAGTATTTT. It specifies CATSDRTSPSTDTQYF.

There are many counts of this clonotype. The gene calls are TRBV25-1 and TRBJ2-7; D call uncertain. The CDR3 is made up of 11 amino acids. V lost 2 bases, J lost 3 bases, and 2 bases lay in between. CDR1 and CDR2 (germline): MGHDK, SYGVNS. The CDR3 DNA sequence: TGTGCCAGCAGTGAAATCTACGAGCAGTACTTC. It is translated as CASSEIYEQYF.

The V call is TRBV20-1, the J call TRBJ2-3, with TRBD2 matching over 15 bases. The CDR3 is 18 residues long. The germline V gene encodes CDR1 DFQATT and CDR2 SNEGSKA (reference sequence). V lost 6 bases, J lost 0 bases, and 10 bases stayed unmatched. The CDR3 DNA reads TGCAGTGCCGACTCAGGACTAGCGGGAGGGACTAGCACAGATACGCAGTATTTT. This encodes CSADSGLAGGTSTDTQYF.

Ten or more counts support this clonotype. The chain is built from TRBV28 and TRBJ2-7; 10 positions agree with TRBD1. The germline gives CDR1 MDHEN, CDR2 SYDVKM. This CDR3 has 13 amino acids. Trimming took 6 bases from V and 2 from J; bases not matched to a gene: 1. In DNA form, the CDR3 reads TGTGCCAGCAGGACAGGGGGCCCCTACGAGCAGTACTTC. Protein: CASRTGGPYEQYF.

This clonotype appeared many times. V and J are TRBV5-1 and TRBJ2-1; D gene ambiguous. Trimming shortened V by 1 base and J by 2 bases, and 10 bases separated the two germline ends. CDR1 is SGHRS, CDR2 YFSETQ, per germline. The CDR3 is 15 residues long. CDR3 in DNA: TGCGCCAGCAGCTTGCAACCGGACGCCTACAATGAGCAGTTCTTC. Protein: CASSLQPDAYNEQFF.

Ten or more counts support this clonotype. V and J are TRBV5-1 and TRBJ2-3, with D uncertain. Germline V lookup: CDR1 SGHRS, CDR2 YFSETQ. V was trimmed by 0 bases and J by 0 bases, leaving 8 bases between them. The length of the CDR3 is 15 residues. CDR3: CASSLEAVSTDTQYF. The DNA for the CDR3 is TGCGCCAGCAGCTTGGAGGCAGTCAGCACAGATACGCAGTATTTT.

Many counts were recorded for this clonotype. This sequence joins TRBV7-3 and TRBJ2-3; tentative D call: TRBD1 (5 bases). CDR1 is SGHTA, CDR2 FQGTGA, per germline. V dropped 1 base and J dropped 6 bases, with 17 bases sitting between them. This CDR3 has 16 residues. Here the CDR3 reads CASSLMGQSYSDTQYF. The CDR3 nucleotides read TGTGCCAGCAGCTTAATGGGGCAAAGTTATTCGGATACGCAGTATTTT.

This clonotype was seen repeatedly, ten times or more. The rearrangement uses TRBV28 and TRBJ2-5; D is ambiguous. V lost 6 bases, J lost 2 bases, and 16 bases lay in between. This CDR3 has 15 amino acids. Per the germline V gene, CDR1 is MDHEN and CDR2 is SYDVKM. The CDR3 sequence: CASRGPVGKQETQYF. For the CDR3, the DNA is TGTGCCAGCAGGGGCCCTGTGGGAAAACAAGAGACCCAGTACTTC.

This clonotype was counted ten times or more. The chain's CDR3 is CASIRRAGDPYEQYF. CDR3 nucleotides: TGTGCCAGCATTAGACGTGCGGGAGACCCCTACGAGCAGTACTTC. This chain uses TRBV6-1 with TRBJ2-7, with 7 nucleotides matching TRBD2. Germline values: CDR1 MNHNS, CDR2 SASEGT. The CDR3 is made up of 15 amino acids. V lost 7 bases and J lost 2; bases outside the gene matches: 11.

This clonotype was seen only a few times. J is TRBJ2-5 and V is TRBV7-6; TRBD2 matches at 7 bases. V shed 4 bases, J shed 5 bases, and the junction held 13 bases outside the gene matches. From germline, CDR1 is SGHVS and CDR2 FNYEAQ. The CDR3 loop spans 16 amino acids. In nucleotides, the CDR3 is TGTGCCAGCAGCTCCCCTGGGAGGGAGCGGTGGGAGACCCAGTACTTC. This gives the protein CASSSPGRERWETQYF.

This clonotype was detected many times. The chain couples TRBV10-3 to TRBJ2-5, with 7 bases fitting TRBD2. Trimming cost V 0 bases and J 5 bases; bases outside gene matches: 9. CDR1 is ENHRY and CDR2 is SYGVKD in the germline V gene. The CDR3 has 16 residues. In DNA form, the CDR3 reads TGTGCCATCAGTGAGTCGTTTGGCGGGAGAGGGGAGACCCAGTACTTC. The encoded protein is CAISESFGGRGETQYF.

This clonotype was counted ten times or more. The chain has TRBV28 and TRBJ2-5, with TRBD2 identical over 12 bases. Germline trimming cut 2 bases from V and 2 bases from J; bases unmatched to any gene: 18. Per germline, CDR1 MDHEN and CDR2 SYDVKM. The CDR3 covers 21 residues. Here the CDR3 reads CASSLASPSSGRARAQETQYF. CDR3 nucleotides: TGTGCCAGCAGTTTAGCCTCCCCCTCTAGCGGGAGGGCCCGAGCGCAAGAGACCCAGTACTTC. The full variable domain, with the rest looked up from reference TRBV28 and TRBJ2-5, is DVKVTQSSRYLVKRTGEKVFLECVQDMDHENMFWYRQDPGLGLRLIYFSYDVKMKEKGDIPEGYSVSREKKERFSLILESASTNQTSMYLCASSLASPSSGRARAQETQYFGPGTRLLVL.

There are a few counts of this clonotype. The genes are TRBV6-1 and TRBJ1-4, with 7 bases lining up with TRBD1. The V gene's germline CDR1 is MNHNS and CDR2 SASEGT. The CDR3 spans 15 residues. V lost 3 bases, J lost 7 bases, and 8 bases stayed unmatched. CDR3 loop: CASSDHKGAGEKLFF. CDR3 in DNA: TGTGCCAGCAGTGACCATAAGGGGGCCGGTGAAAAACTGTTTTTT.